These 14 T cell receptor beta chains share one sample of origin, sequenced in a study of cytomegalovirus exposure and HLA in healthy donors. The PCR contained 60 Vbeta and 13 Jbeta primers. The data were produced by immunoSEQ multiplex PCR, yet TCRdb's version contains in-frame clones alone and is incomplete. Among around 150,000 clones listed, around 69% were seen once. Source material: PBMCs. Receptors were obtained from a man in his 60s in good health and CMV-seronegative.

The rearrangement joins TRBV5-4 to TRBJ2-5, with 7 positions matching TRBD2. Germline V lookup: CDR1 SGHNT, CDR2 YYREEE (reference sequence). The CDR3 is 13 amino acids. Germline trimming cut 3 bases from V and 5 bases from J; bases unmatched to any gene: 4. CDR3 sequence: CASSWEGRETQYF. CDR3 DNA sequence: TGTGCCAGCAGCTGGGAGGGGCGGGAGACCCAGTACTTC.

The gene calls are TRBV9 and TRBJ2-1; tentatively, D is TRBD1 (6 bases). Germline loops: CDR1 SGDLS, CDR2 YYNGEE. The germline V and J ends were trimmed by 1 base and 12 bases, with 14 bases remaining between them. The CDR3 totals 13 residues. The CDR3 coding sequence is TGTGCCAGCAGCGTAAGGGCAGGGGTTGGGCAGTTCTTC. Protein: CASSVRAGVGQFF.

The J gene is TRBJ2-7, the V gene TRBV10-3; 7 bases agree with TRBD2. Germline assignment: CDR1 ENHRY and CDR2 SYGVKD. V lost 6 bases, J lost 4 bases, and 6 bases stayed unmatched. This CDR3 region has 13 residues. This chain's CDR3 is CAISTGTIYEQYF. For the CDR3, the DNA is TGTGCCATCAGCACCGGGACTATATACGAGCAGTACTTC.

The chain joins TRBV28 to TRBJ1-6; possible D gene TRBD1, 5 bases. Germline values: CDR1 MDHEN, CDR2 SYDVKM. Trimming shortened V by 5 bases and J by 15 bases, and 26 bases separated the two germline ends. The CDR3 has 16 amino acids. The DNA of the CDR3 is TGTGCCAGCAGTCCAACCTCGGGGGTGGCGGGTAGGGTCCTCCACTTT. The encoded protein is CASSPTSGVAGRVLHF. Full variable domain (outside the CDR3, taken from reference TRBV28 and TRBJ1-6): DVKVTQSSRYLVKRTGEKVFLECVQDMDHENMFWYRQDPGLGLRLIYFSYDVKMKEKGDIPEGYSVSREKKERFSLILESASTNQTSMYLCASSPTSGVAGRVLHFGNGTRLTVT.

The chain recombines TRBV4-3 with TRBJ2-3, with TRBD1 identical over 12 bases. Trimming at V came to 4 bases and at J to 3 bases, leaving 5 bases not matched to a gene. This CDR3 has 16 amino acids. Germline CDR1 reads LGHNA; CDR2 reads YSLEER. CDR3 in DNA: TGCGCCAGCAGCCCGGGGACAGGGGGCTGGACAGATACGCAGTATTTT. Its protein is CASSPGTGGWTDTQYF.

The genes are TRBV2 and TRBJ1-2; 8 bases are a match to TRBD1. V lost 6 bases, J lost 4 bases, and 4 bases stayed unmatched. The CDR3 consists of 13 residues. Germline lookup yields CDR1 SNHLY and CDR2 FYNNEI. The chain's CDR3 is CASSGTGGYGYTF. DNA of the CDR3: TGTGCCAGCAGCGGAACAGGGGGCTATGGCTACACCTTC.

The rearrangement uses TRBV7-8 and TRBJ2-4, with D possibly being TRBD1 (6 bases). Trimming removed 3 bases at V and 7 bases at J, with 22 bases between. This CDR3 has 17 residues. Germline CDR1 is SGHVS and CDR2 is FQNEAQ. CDR3 amino acids: CASSLVFGQTVLNIQYF. The DNA of the CDR3 is TGTGCCAGCAGCTTGGTGTTTGGACAGACCGTTCTGAACATTCAGTACTTC.

This chain uses TRBV4-1 with TRBJ2-7, with 7 bases that match TRBD2. The germline V gene has CDR1 MGHRA and CDR2 YSYEKL. CDR3 length equals 14 residues. The trim removed 3 bases at V and 2 bases at J, leaving 4 bases unmatched. The CDR3 region has the DNA TGCGCCAGCAGCCATGCGGGGGATACCTACGAGCAGTACTTC. Its protein is CASSHAGDTYEQYF.

The chain recombines TRBV9 with TRBJ2-1, with 9 bases matching TRBD2. Trimming removed 0 bases from V and 8 bases from J; junction bases left unmatched: 9. Looked up from germline, CDR1 is SGDLS and CDR2 is YYNGEE. The CDR3 runs 16 residues. Here the CDR3 reads CASSVEGGRAYDEQFF. As DNA, the CDR3 is TGTGCCAGCAGCGTAGAAGGCGGGAGGGCTTACGATGAGCAGTTCTTC.

This clone has only a few counts. The rearrangement uses TRBV4-1 and TRBJ2-3; D is unresolved. Germline loops: CDR1 MGHRA, CDR2 YSYEKL. The CDR3 totals 15 residues. V was clipped by 0 bases and J by 0 bases, with 7 bases between them. CDR3 nucleotide sequence: TGCGCCAGCAGCCAAGAGCGATCTAGCACAGATACGCAGTATTTT. The encoded protein is CASSQERSSTDTQYF.

The V and J genes are TRBV7-2 and TRBJ2-1, with 8 bases matching TRBD2. Germline values: CDR1 SGHTA, CDR2 FQGNSA. The V and J ends lost 5 bases and 4 bases, in that order; junction bases with no gene match: 7. The CDR3 sequence is 15 residues long. The CDR3 loop is CASSQNPGGYNEQFF. Written as DNA, the CDR3 is TGTGCCAGCAGCCAAAATCCGGGGGGGTACAATGAGCAGTTCTTC.

A remark on this clone: Other nucleotide sequences in the sample specify the same CDR3. This chain connects TRBV7-2 to TRBJ2-7, with a tentative D call TRBD2 (5 bases). V was trimmed by 1 base and J by 3 bases, leaving 10 bases between them. CDR1 is SGHTA and CDR2 is FQGNSA in the germline V gene. CDR3 length: 14 residues. CDR3 loop: CASSLEEGYYEQYF. Here the CDR3 DNA reads TGTGCCAGCAGCTTAGAAGAGGGTTACTACGAGCAGTACTTC.

The V gene is TRBV19, the J gene TRBJ1-6; weak D call: TRBD1 (6 bases). V lost 6 bases and J lost 3, with 18 bases in between. Germline-derived CDR1 and CDR2 are LNHDA and SQIVND (reference sequence). This CDR3 is 17 amino acids long. CDR3 nucleotides: TGTGCCAGTAGGGGCTTATTAGGGGGAAACTATAATTCACCCCTCCACTTT. Protein: CASRGLLGGNYNSPLHF.

The rearrangement joins TRBV27 to TRBJ2-7, with D possibly being TRBD1 (6 bases). V was trimmed by 6 bases and J by 2 bases, leaving 14 bases between them. The CDR3 loop spans 14 amino acids. The germline gives CDR1 MNHEY, CDR2 SMNVEV (reference sequence). As DNA, the CDR3 is TGTGCCAGCAGAGGGACACAGGCGACCTACGAGCAGTACTTC. This translates into CASRGTQATYEQYF.